These 5 T cell receptor beta chains originate from one sample sequenced in a study of shared clonotypes between healthy human individuals. The repertoire was sequenced with immunoSEQ multiplex PCR; TCRdb's copy has only in-frame clones and lacks some. The sample yields approximately 980,000 clones, 70% to 85% seen once. The sequenced sample consisted of memory CD4+ T cells sorted from blood. Subset: CD45RA-negative fraction. Receptors originate from a man between 18 and 29 years old in good health.

The rearrangement uses TRBV18 and TRBJ2-1; tentatively, D is TRBD2 (6 bases). V gave up 4 bases and J gave up 7 bases, with 17 bases separating them. The CDR3 covers 15 residues. CDR1 is KGHSH, CDR2 LQKENI, per germline. The CDR3 sequence: CASSRGVETLNEQFF. The CDR3 DNA sequence: TGTGCCAGCTCACGGGGGGTGGAGACCCTAAATGAGCAGTTCTTC.

This rearrangement joins TRBV11-2 to TRBJ2-7; the D gene could be TRBD1 or TRBD2 (5 bases each). There are 15 residues in the CDR3. Looked up from germline, CDR1 is SGHAT and CDR2 is FQNNGV. V was cut by 2 bases and J by 0 bases, with 11 bases left in between. CDR3 in amino acids: CASSLSTGGSYEQYF. CDR3 in DNA: TGTGCCAGCAGCTTATCCACAGGAGGCTCCTACGAGCAGTACTTC.

As to this clone: A far larger clone is only one base removed, so a read error is likely. Other DNA sequences in the sample encode the same CDR3. The rearrangement joins TRBV20-1 to TRBJ2-5, with D possibly TRBD1 on 5 matching bases. This CDR3 is built from 11 residues. Germline-derived CDR1 and CDR2 are DFQATT and SNEGSKA (reference sequence). Trimming took off 2 bases at V and 5 bases at J, with 6 bases between the two ends. This CDR3 reads CSARKGETQYF. The CDR3 nucleotides read TGCAGTGCTAGAAAGGGGGAGACCCAGTACTTC.

Note on this clone: The sample contains more than one DNA sequence encoding this CDR3. The chain carries TRBV25-1 and TRBJ1-3; TRBD1 matches at 7 bases. This CDR3 spans 14 amino acids. Per germline, CDR1 MGHDK and CDR2 SYGVNS. V lost 6 bases to trimming and J lost 4 bases; unmatched junction nucleotides: 6. CDR3 nucleotide sequence: TGTGCCAGCAGGGAACAGGGGTCGGGAAACACCATATATTTT. As protein: CASREQGSGNTIYF.

The genes are TRBV10-1 and TRBJ2-3; D ambiguous. The CDR3 loop spans 15 amino acids. Between the trimmed V and J ends, which lost 7 bases and 3 bases, there was a span of 17 bases. Germline CDR1 is WNHNN and CDR2 is SYGVQD (reference sequence). The CDR3 DNA is TGCGCCAGCACCGCCACGGGCAGTAGTACAGATACGCAGTATTTT. This gives the protein CASTATGSSTDTQYF.